The 20 T cell receptor beta chains below come from one sample, sequenced in a study of blood T cell repertoires in COVID-19. Sequenced by immunoSEQ multiplex PCR; TCRdb stores in-frame clones only, minus some. The sample holds 200,000 or so clones, 85% seen once. Sample: peripheral blood. These receptors all stem from a person aged 70 to 85 with COVID-19, enrolled during active disease.

The chain joins TRBV28 to TRBJ2-1; TRBD1 might be the D (6 bases). V was clipped by 6 bases and J by 8 bases, with 14 bases between them. The germline CDR1 and CDR2 sequences are MDHEN and SYDVKM. CDR3 length equals 13 residues. This CDR3 is CASSDSRGDEQFF. The CDR3 coding sequence is TGTGCCAGCAGCGACAGCAGGGGCGATGAGCAGTTCTTC.

V is TRBV29-1 and J is TRBJ1-1; unclear D gene. Germline CDR1 reads SQVTM; CDR2 reads ANQGSEA. This CDR3 has 10 amino acids. Trimming left V 2 bases short and J 8 bases short, with 6 bases between. The CDR3 loop reads CSVESVEAFF. The CDR3 DNA reads as TGCAGCGTTGAATCTGTAGAAGCTTTCTTT.

V and J are TRBV7-9 and TRBJ2-7; 8 bases are a match to TRBD1. The germline gives CDR1 SEHNR, CDR2 FQNEAQ (reference sequence). The CDR3 loop spans 13 amino acids. Trimming cost V 4 bases and J 3 bases; bases outside gene matches: 2. Here the CDR3 reads CASSSQGGYEQYF. Here the CDR3 DNA reads TGTGCCAGCAGCTCACAGGGGGGCTACGAGCAGTACTTC.

The rearrangement joins TRBV14 to TRBJ1-4, with a possible D match to TRBD1 (5 bases). V was clipped by 4 bases and J by 5 bases, with 14 bases between them. The germline V gene has CDR1 SGHDN and CDR2 FVKESK. This CDR3 is built from 15 residues. The CDR3 protein is CASSPSGRVNEKLFF. CDR3 nucleotide sequence: TGTGCCAGCAGCCCCTCGGGCAGGGTGAATGAAAAACTGTTTTTT.

CDR3 bases: TGTGCCTGGAGTGTTTGGGGGGAGGGGAGCTCCTACGAGCAGTACTTC. It yields the protein CAWSVWGEGSSYEQYF. The V gene is TRBV30, the J gene TRBJ2-7; the match to TRBD2 covers 7 bases. The CDR3 length is 16 residues. Losses at the gene ends were 0 bases for V and 0 bases for J; bases not matched to a gene: 8. CDR1 and CDR2 (germline): GTSNPN, SVGIG (reference sequence). Combining the CDR3 with reference TRBV30 and TRBJ2-7 gives the whole variable domain SQTIHQWPATLVQPVGSPLSLECTVEGTSNPNLYWYRQAAGRGLQLLFYSVGIGQISSEVPQNLSASRPQDRQFILSSKKLLLSDSGFYLCAWSVWGEGSSYEQYFGPGTRLTVT.

This clone was counted between two and nine times. The chain combines TRBV7-8 with TRBJ2-7; 7 bases line up with TRBD1. CDR3 size: 15 residues. V was pared by 5 bases and J by 2 bases, with 9 bases of the junction left unmatched. The germline V gene encodes CDR1 SGHVS and CDR2 FQNEAQ. The CDR3 reads CASSRSGTVAYEQYF. CDR3 DNA sequence: TGTGCCAGCAGCCGATCTGGGACAGTGGCCTACGAGCAGTACTTC.

The V gene is TRBV7-2, the J gene TRBJ2-1, with TRBD2 identical over 7 bases. J lost 8 bases, V lost 5 bases, and 12 bases had no gene match. This CDR3 is built from 15 residues. Germline CDR1 is SGHTA and CDR2 is FQGNSA. In DNA, the CDR3 is TGTGCCAGCAGCCGCCGGGACTACCAGAGGGATGAGCAGTTCTTC. This translates into CASSRRDYQRDEQFF.

The chain links TRBV24-1 to TRBJ2-3; 7 positions agree with TRBD2. The junction had 5 bases not matched to a gene; V was cut back by 4 bases and J by 2 bases. The CDR3 spans 15 residues. Germline CDR1 is KGHDR and CDR2 is SFDVKD. CDR3 amino acids: CATSEISGDTDTQYF. The CDR3 bases are TGTGCCACCAGTGAGATCAGCGGGGACACAGATACGCAGTATTTT.

The chain combines TRBV6-5 with TRBJ2-3; D is unclear. The CDR3 is made up of 12 amino acids. V was shortened by 6 bases and J by 2 bases, with 6 bases between the two germline ends. CDR1 is MNHEY, CDR2 SVGAGI, per germline. CDR3 sequence: CASSGFTDTQYF. Written as DNA, the CDR3 is TGTGCCAGCAGCGGGTTCACAGATACGCAGTATTTT.

The chain combines TRBV27 with TRBJ2-2; the D gene is possibly TRBD2 (5 bases). Trimming shortened V by 6 bases and J by 4 bases, and 18 bases separated the two germline ends. CDR3 size: 16 residues. The germline V gene encodes CDR1 MNHEY and CDR2 SMNVEV (reference sequence). The CDR3 loop is CASRGFGLKGTGELFF. The CDR3 DNA sequence: TGTGCCAGCAGGGGTTTTGGACTTAAGGGCACCGGGGAGCTGTTTTTT.

The J gene is TRBJ1-2, the V gene TRBV3-1 (or the pseudogene TRBV3-2); 7 bases are a match to TRBD1. CDR1 and CDR2 (germline): LGHDT, YNNKEL (reference sequence). This CDR3 has 16 amino acids. With 4 bases clipped from V and 7 bases from J, the junction kept 15 bases outside the gene matches. The CDR3 spells CASSPTTKTGSTGYTF. In DNA, the CDR3 is TGTGCCAGCAGCCCTACCACAAAGACAGGGAGCACTGGCTACACCTTC.

Only a few counts were recorded for this clone. The chain links TRBV6-5 to TRBJ2-7; 8 bases line up with TRBD1. Germline V CDR1 and CDR2: MNHEY, SVGAGI. The CDR3 sequence is 13 residues long. Losses at the gene ends were 7 bases for V and 3 bases for J; bases not matched to a gene: 5. The CDR3 DNA reads as TGTGCCAGCATGGCCAGGGGGCTCTACGAGCAGTACTTC. Its translation: CASMARGLYEQYF.

J is TRBJ1-1 and V is TRBV6-5; TRBD1 might be the D (5 bases). Germline CDR1 MNHEY, CDR2 SVGAGI. Trimming stripped 2 bases from V and 4 bases from J, with 14 bases between. CDR3 size: 15 residues. The DNA for the CDR3 is TGTGCCAGCAGTTACGGCTTGGGGGGAGGCACTGAAGCTTTCTTT. This codes for CASSYGLGGGTEAFF.

The chain is built from TRBV7-2 and TRBJ2-5; 7 nucleotides line up with TRBD2. The ends lost 5 bases at V and 5 bases at J; junction bases unmatched: 14. This CDR3 spans 16 amino acids. Looked up from germline, CDR1 is SGHTA and CDR2 is FQGNSA. CDR3 sequence reads: CASSPSGRLAVETQYF. DNA of the CDR3: TGTGCCAGCAGCCCTTCGGGGAGACTAGCAGTCGAGACCCAGTACTTC. Combining the CDR3 with reference TRBV7-2 and TRBJ2-5 gives the whole variable domain GAGVSQSPSNKVTEKGKDVELRCDPISGHTALYWYRQSLGQGLEFLIYFQGNSAPDKSGLPSDRFSAERTGGSVSTLTIQRTQQEDSAVYLCASSPSGRLAVETQYFGPGTRLLVL.

The chain is built from TRBV12-3 or TRBV12-4 and TRBJ2-5; D ambiguous. CDR3 length: 9 residues. V lost 8 bases to trimming and J lost 9 bases, with 7 bases between them. The CDR3 DNA sequence: TGTGCCAGCCCCCGGGCCCAGTACTTC. Translating gives CASPRAQYF.

The chain uses TRBV3-1 (or the pseudogene TRBV3-2) and TRBJ1-3; D is uncertain. V dropped 4 bases and J dropped 0 bases, with 7 bases sitting between them. Per germline, CDR1 LGHDT and CDR2 YNNKEL (reference sequence). The CDR3 is 14 amino acids. The DNA of the CDR3 is TGTGCCAGCAGCCCCGAGGCCTCTGGAAACACCATATATTTT. It encodes CASSPEASGNTIYF.

The V and J genes are TRBV5-6 and TRBJ2-7; 9 nucleotides agree with TRBD1. Germline CDR1 SGHDT, CDR2 YYEEEE. Losses at the gene ends were 5 bases for V and 4 bases for J; bases not matched to a gene: 10. This CDR3 comprises 15 residues. This CDR3 reads CASSSRGQGRYEQYF. In nucleotides, the CDR3 is TGTGCCAGCAGTTCTCGGGGACAGGGTAGGTACGAGCAGTACTTC.

The chain is built from TRBV4-3 and TRBJ2-2; 11 bases are shared with TRBD2. This CDR3 is 18 amino acids long. Unmatched junction bases numbered 14, after V lost 4 bases and J lost 7 bases. The germline V gene has CDR1 LGHNA and CDR2 YSLEER. The CDR3: CASSPAVAGGWEVGELFF. As DNA, the CDR3 is TGCGCCAGCAGCCCAGCCGTAGCGGGAGGGTGGGAGGTCGGGGAGCTGTTTTTT.

The chain uses TRBV6-5 and TRBJ1-4; D call uncertain. Between the trimmed V and J ends, which lost 0 bases and 4 bases, there was a span of 6 bases. The CDR3 runs to 14 residues. CDR1 MNHEY and CDR2 SVGAGI come from the germline V gene. For the CDR3, the DNA is TGTGCCAGCAGTTACTCGTCATTTAATGAAAAACTGTTTTTT. Translating gives CASSYSSFNEKLFF.

The chain employs TRBV19 and TRBJ2-1, with TRBD2 matching 13 bases. The V gene end was trimmed by 5 bases and the J gene end by 6 bases; junction bases not matched to a gene: 7. In germline, CDR1 is LNHDA, CDR2 SQIVND (reference sequence). The CDR3 consists of 16 residues. Here the CDR3 DNA reads TGTGCCAGTAGTCCCCGGGGACTAGCGGGGTCCAATGAGCAGTTCTTC. It is translated as CASSPRGLAGSNEQFF. Looking up the rest from reference TRBV19 and TRBJ2-1 gives the full variable domain: DGGITQSPKYLFRKEGQNVTLSCEQNLNHDAMYWYRQDPGQGLRLIYYSQIVNDFQKGDIAEGYSVSREKKESFPLTVTSAQKNPTAFYLCASSPRGLAGSNEQFFGPGTRLTVL.